Below, 9 T cell receptor beta chains from the same sample are listed, as sequenced in a study of OX40 agonist ivuxolimab in advanced cancers. Some clones are missing from TCRdb's copy, which holds only in-frame ones; the method was immunoSEQ multiplex PCR. This table has some 68,000 clones, around 89% appearing once. This specimen was CD4+ or CD8+ T cells sorted from blood, taken in a trial of the OX40 agonist ivuxolimab. The receptors derive from an adult with an advanced solid tumor such as melanoma, head and neck, liver or kidney cancer.

This rearrangement joins TRBV28 to TRBJ2-7; D may correspond to TRBD1 or TRBD2 (5 bases each). CDR3 length: 15 residues. Trimming left V 4 bases short and J 3 bases short, with 16 bases between. Germline CDR1 and CDR2: MDHEN and SYDVKM. CDR3 nucleotide sequence: TGTGCCAGCAGTTCCCCCGGGGCGGTCATCTACGAGCAGTACTTC. It specifies CASSSPGAVIYEQYF.

The V and J genes are TRBV28 and TRBJ2-7; D possibly corresponds to TRBD2 (6 bases). Germline lookup yields CDR1 MDHEN and CDR2 SYDVKM. This CDR3 comprises 14 residues. The V end lost 5 bases, the J end lost 2 bases, and 13 bases lay between the germline ends. The CDR3 nucleotides read TGTGCCAGCAGTGGGGGGAGGCCTCCCTACGAGCAGTACTTC. Translating gives CASSGGRPPYEQYF.

J is TRBJ2-1 and V is TRBV4-3, with D perhaps TRBD1 (6 bases). Germline V gives CDR1 LGHNA, CDR2 YSLEER. The length of the CDR3 is 15 residues. The V gene lost 1 base and the J gene lost 1 base, with 8 bases spanning the gap. CDR3 in amino acids: CASSQARGSYNEQFF. In DNA form, the CDR3 reads TGCGCCAGCAGCCAAGCCAGGGGATCCTACAATGAGCAGTTCTTC.

Remarks on this clone: Other DNA sequences within the sample encode an identical CDR3. The chain joins TRBV11-3 to TRBJ2-7; D uncertain. Trimming left V 1 base short and J 3 bases short, with 4 bases between. The CDR3 runs to 12 residues. CDR1 is SGHNT and CDR2 is YENEEA in the germline V gene. CDR3 residues: CASSLGSYEQYF. CDR3 DNA sequence: TGTGCCAGCAGCTTAGGGAGCTACGAGCAGTACTTC.

The CDR3 DNA follows: TGTGCCAGCAGCAGCCCGGGACAGGGGACCTACGAGCAGTACTTC. This encodes CASSSPGQGTYEQYF. This chain uses TRBV7-9 with TRBJ2-7; 10 bases line up with TRBD1. Germline CDR1 SEHNR, CDR2 FQNEAQ (reference sequence). The CDR3 spans 15 residues. The junction had 6 bases not matched to a gene; V was cut back by 5 bases and J by 2 bases.

The CDR3 sequence is CASSPRAGGEAFF. The CDR3 region has the DNA TGTGCCAGCAGCCCGCGGGCAGGGGGTGAAGCTTTCTTT. V usage is TRBV11-2 and J usage is TRBJ1-1; the match to TRBD1 covers 7 bases. Germline values: CDR1 SGHAT, CDR2 FQNNGV. The J segment lost 7 bases and the V segment lost 5 bases, leaving 7 bases of the junction unmatched. This CDR3 spans 13 amino acids. The variable domain in full, with the rest retrieved from reference TRBV11-2 and TRBJ1-1, is EAGVAQSPRYKIIEKRQSVAFWCNPISGHATLYWYQQILGQGPKLLIQFQNNGVVDDSQLPKDRFSAERLKGVDSTLKIQPAKLEDSAVYLCASSPRAGGEAFFGQGTRLTVV.

The rearrangement links TRBV5-6 to TRBJ1-4; weak D call: TRBD1 (6 bases). The CDR3 loop spans 14 amino acids. Trimming took off 2 bases at V and 5 bases at J, with 10 bases between the two ends. Looked up from germline, CDR1 is SGHDT and CDR2 is YYEEEE. CDR3 region: CASSFGTRNEKLFF. The DNA of the CDR3 is TGTGCCAGCAGCTTCGGGACACGAAATGAAAAACTGTTTTTT.

The chain couples TRBV7-2 to TRBJ1-6, with D unclear. V lost 3 bases and J lost 5, with 5 bases in between. CDR1 SGHTA and CDR2 FQGNSA come from the germline V gene. The CDR3 spans 13 residues. The CDR3 loop is CASSLQDNSPLHF. The CDR3 DNA is TGTGCCAGCAGCTTGCAGGATAATTCACCCCTCCACTTT. The complete variable domain, with remaining parts taken from reference TRBV7-2 and TRBJ1-6, reads GAGVSQSPSNKVTEKGKDVELRCDPISGHTALYWYRQSLGQGLEFLIYFQGNSAPDKSGLPSDRFSAERTGGSVSTLTIQRTQQEDSAVYLCASSLQDNSPLHFGNGTRLTVT.

V is TRBV7-2 and J is TRBJ2-7; tentative D call: TRBD2 (5 bases). Germline V gives CDR1 SGHTA, CDR2 FQGNSA. V lost 6 bases and J 2 bases, leaving 17 bases between the germline ends. This CDR3 has 15 residues. In nucleotides, the CDR3 is TGTGCCAGCAGTCTAGCTGGAGGCCTGACCTACGAGCAGTACTTC. This sequence encodes CASSLAGGLTYEQYF.